This TCR beta chain was recorded in a study of response to subunit inactivated influenza vaccine. Study-level results: The study's authors posited that every seasonal influenza vaccination enlists few new T cells.

TCRdb independently ran MiXCR on the RT-PCR reads; one entry per CDR3 protein. The sample yields about 780,000 distinct CDR3 sequences, roughly 18% seen once. This CDR3 is built from 16 residues. The V gene's germline CDR1 is SEHNR and CDR2 FQNEAQ (reference sequence). The germline V and J ends were trimmed by 1 base and 3 bases, with 15 bases remaining between them. Concerning this clonotype: Antigen specificity is unknown.

V gene TRBV7-9 combines with J gene TRBJ2-5, with a tentative D call TRBD1 (6 bases). Sequencing used PBMCs from blood, obtained roughly 5 days after vaccination. The clonotype was recovered from a man aged 50-59 years who received an inactivated influenza vaccine. The chain's CDR3 is CASSLVGQRKKETQYF. DNA for the CDR3: TGTGCCAGCAGCTTAGTGGGACAACGCAAGAAAGAGACCCAGTACTTC.